This T cell receptor (beta chain) was captured by sequencing in a study of OX40 agonist ivuxolimab in advanced cancers. For the study at large: Ivuxolimab, which patients received intravenously every 2 weeks, was dosed at 0.01 to 10 mg/kg. One hepatocellular carcinoma and a couple of cutaneous melanoma patients partially responded.

Using immunoSEQ multiplex PCR, the repertoire was profiled, and TCRdb retains in-frame clones only, with some absent. The sample lists about 79,000 clones, around 80% occurring once. The germline CDR1 and CDR2 sequences are MNHNY and SVGAGI (reference sequence). The CDR3 has 14 amino acids. With V trimmed by 5 bases and J by 4 bases, 7 bases remained unmatched. Points on this clone: What it binds is not known.

Findings and caveats of the study: CD4+ T cells averaged fewer expanded clones than CD8+ T cells. Low normalized T-cell clonal expansion was additionally recorded for some nonresponders.

The source material was CD4+ or CD8+ T cells sorted from blood, sampled in a trial of the OX40 agonist ivuxolimab. This chain links TRBV6-6 with TRBJ1-1; 7 bases are a match to TRBD1. The clonotype comes from an adult with an advanced solid tumor such as melanoma, head and neck, liver or kidney cancer. The DNA of the CDR3 is TGTGCCAGCAGTAGACAGGGAGGGCCCACTGAAGCTTTCTTT. It codes for CASSRQGGPTEAFF.